The 27 T cell receptor beta chains below all came from one sample that was sequenced in a study of metastatic and nonmetastatic thyroid tumors. All patients reached thyroid surgery having received no treatment beforehand. TCRdb recomputed clones from the PCR reads via MiXCR. The sample includes tens of thousands of clones, about a sixth of them seen just once. Sequencing was done on a sample of blood. The receptor set was obtained from a female donor with papillary thyroid cancer or a benign thyroid nodule (not recorded which). Some clones in this sample may be carry-over from other donors' samples.

There are many counts of this clone. This sequence joins TRBV2 and TRBJ1-2, with TRBD1 matching over 7 bases. This CDR3 spans 14 amino acids. Germline-derived CDR1 and CDR2 are SNHLY and FYNNEI. The V and J ends lost 0 bases and 5 bases, in that order; junction bases with no gene match: 3. The CDR3 sequence: CASSEAGGRYGYTF. The CDR3 DNA reads TGTGCCAGCAGTGAAGCAGGGGGCAGATATGGCTACACCTTC.

This clone was observed at least ten times. The chain has TRBV6-2 or TRBV6-3 and TRBJ1-3, with no clear D. V lost 2 bases and J 2 bases, leaving 10 bases between the germline ends. Germline V CDR1 and CDR2: MNHEY, SVGEGT. There are 15 residues in the CDR3. CDR3 in DNA: TGTGCCAGCAGTTACGTGGGAGTGGCTGGAAACACCATATATTTT. Translated, it gives CASSYVGVAGNTIYF.

This clone was picked up many times. The chain links TRBV24-1 to TRBJ2-1, with 11 bases aligning to TRBD2. The CDR3 has 13 amino acids. Germline CDR1 reads KGHDR; CDR2 reads SFDVKD. Germline trimming cut 9 bases from V and 4 bases from J; bases unmatched to any gene: 1. In nucleotides, the CDR3 is TGTGCCACCGGACTAGCGGGTTACAATGAGCAGTTCTTC. This gives the protein CATGLAGYNEQFF.

Details on this clone: This clone may be a read error of a much larger clone one base away. CDR3 residues: CASSHVCGTEAFF. CDR3 nucleotide sequence: TGTGCCAGCAGCCACGTGTGTGGGACCGAAGCTTTCTTT. V and J are TRBV3-1 and TRBJ1-1; D is possibly TRBD1 (5 bases). In germline, CDR1 is LGHDT, CDR2 YNNKEL (reference sequence). The CDR3 runs 13 residues. V was clipped by 3 bases and J by 8 bases, with 13 bases between them.

Relative to its sample, this clone is medium-sized (0.01 to 0.1%). This chain joins TRBV6-1 and TRBJ2-1; 12 positions match TRBD2. The V gene end was trimmed by 2 bases and the J gene end by 8 bases; junction bases not matched to a gene: 4. The CDR3 is made up of 15 amino acids. Germline V CDR1 and CDR2: MNHNS, SASEGT. The CDR3 spells CASSELAGGWDEQFF. Here the CDR3 DNA reads TGTGCCAGCAGTGAACTAGCGGGAGGGTGGGATGAGCAGTTCTTC.

This clone showed up many times. The chain employs TRBV28 and TRBJ1-5; unclear D gene. The germline gives CDR1 MDHEN, CDR2 SYDVKM. V was trimmed by 6 bases and J by 1 base, leaving 13 bases between them. This CDR3 is 15 amino acids long. CDR3 protein: CASSLGSGSNQPQHF. The DNA of the CDR3 is TGTGCCAGCAGCCTAGGAAGCGGAAGCAATCAGCCCCAGCATTTT.

This chain connects TRBV7-2 to TRBJ2-7, with TRBD2 identical over 13 bases. Per germline, CDR1 SGHTA and CDR2 FQGNSA. The CDR3 is 17 amino acids. The junction had 10 bases not matched to a gene; V was cut back by 1 base and J by 7 bases. CDR3 DNA: TGTGCCAGCAGCTTAGGGCTAGGACTAGCGGGAGTGGGAGAGCAGTACTTC. Translated, it gives CASSLGLGLAGVGEQYF.

This clone was observed at least ten times. This chain links TRBV9 with TRBJ2-3; 9 positions match TRBD1. After removal of 4 bases from V and 0 bases from J, the junction contained 3 bases not matched to a gene. Germline CDR1 is SGDLS and CDR2 is YYNGEE. The CDR3 spans 15 residues. CDR3 nucleotides: TGTGCCAGCAGCCGGGACAGGGTTAGCACAGATACGCAGTATTTT. This encodes CASSRDRVSTDTQYF.

Comments on this clone: This CDR3 is also generated by other DNA sequences in the sample. The chain uses TRBV28 and TRBJ1-1, with 7 nucleotides matching TRBD1. V trimming: 9 bases; J trimming: 5 bases; junction bases outside the gene matches: 9. From germline, CDR1 is MDHEN and CDR2 SYDVKM. The CDR3 runs to 13 residues. CDR3 sequence: CASSRTGETEAFF. CDR3 nucleotides: TGTGCCAGTAGTCGAACAGGGGAAACTGAAGCTTTCTTT.

This clone was picked up many times. The V call is TRBV2, the J call TRBJ1-1, with D unclear. CDR3 length: 13 amino acids. CDR1 is SNHLY, CDR2 FYNNEI, per germline. V was shortened by 7 bases and J by 1 base, with 10 bases between the two germline ends. The CDR3 protein is CASNYVKNTEAFF. CDR3 coding DNA: TGTGCCAGCAATTATGTCAAGAACACTGAAGCTTTCTTT.

The table lists this clone with a few counts. Possible read error: a much larger clone is one base away. The rearrangement links TRBV29-1 to TRBJ1-2; TRBD1 matches 8 bases. Germline loops: CDR1 SQVTM, CDR2 ANQGSEA. The CDR3 covers 13 residues. The chain's CDR3 is CSASTGAKAGCTF. In nucleotides, the CDR3 is TGCAGCGCTTCGACAGGGGCTAAAGCTGGCTGCACCTTC. Filled out from reference TRBV29-1 and TRBJ1-2, the complete variable domain reads SAVISQKPSRDICQRGTSLTIQCQVDSQVTMMFWYRQQPGQSLTLIATANQGSEATYESGFVIDKFPISRPNLTFSTLTVSNMSPEDSSIYLCSASTGAKAGCTFGSGTRLTVV.

This chain's CDR3 is CASSESEGRYEQFF. The CDR3 nucleotides read TGCGCCAGCAGTGAGTCGGAGGGCAGGTATGAGCAGTTCTTC. V gene TRBV10-1 combines with J gene TRBJ2-1, with D perhaps matching TRBD2 (6 bases). The CDR3 covers 14 residues. Per the germline V gene, CDR1 is WNHNN and CDR2 is SYGVQD (reference sequence). The ends were cut back, 0 bases at V and 8 bases at J, with 11 bases in the middle.

This clone was seen repeatedly, ten times or more. The chain couples TRBV11-2 to TRBJ1-4; D unresolved. Looked up from germline, CDR1 is SGHAT and CDR2 is FQNNGV. The CDR3 loop spans 15 amino acids. With 1 base removed from V and 3 bases from J, the gap between germline ends came to 9 bases. The CDR3 loop reads CASSLAPLPNEKLFF. Written as DNA, the CDR3 is TGTGCCAGCAGCTTAGCGCCTCTTCCTAATGAAAAACTGTTTTTT.

To note about this clone: Because the CDR3 is missing its conserved closing phenylalanine or tryptophan, this is likely a read error. The V and J genes are TRBV6-1 and TRBJ2-1, with D perhaps matching TRBD1 or TRBD2 (5 bases each). Germline V gives CDR1 MNHNS, CDR2 SASEGT. Trimming left V 2 bases short and J 0 bases short, with 14 bases between. The CDR3 totals 17 residues. The CDR3 coding sequence is TGTGCCAGCAGTGAATCCTTCTGGGACGTCTCCTACAATGAGCAGTTCCTC. It translates to CASSESFWDVSYNEQFL.

Ten or more counts support this clone. The J gene is TRBJ2-5, the V gene TRBV7-2; a weak D match, TRBD2 (5 bases). The CDR3 spans 15 residues. V was cut by 7 bases and J by 2 bases, with 17 bases left in between. The germline V gene has CDR1 SGHTA and CDR2 FQGNSA. CDR3 region: CASNVASALQETQYF. The CDR3 region has the DNA TGTGCCAGCAACGTAGCGTCGGCGTTACAAGAGACCCAGTACTTC.

The rearrangement uses TRBV6-1 and TRBJ2-7; D not resolved. The CDR3 loop spans 13 amino acids. Germline values: CDR1 MNHNS, CDR2 SASEGT. V lost 7 bases, J lost 6 bases, and 16 bases lay in between. The CDR3 protein is CASIQSTFGEQYF. The CDR3 bases are TGTGCCAGCATCCAGAGCACGTTCGGCGAGCAGTACTTC.

This clone showed up many times. J is TRBJ1-3 and V is TRBV25-1, with 12 nucleotides matching TRBD1. Germline CDR1 MGHDK, CDR2 SYGVNS. This CDR3 contains 20 residues. Unmatched junction bases numbered 10, after V lost 1 base and J lost 0 bases. DNA for the CDR3: TGTGCCAGCAGTGAATTTGAGGGGACAGGGGGCCTGAGCTCTGGAAACACCATATATTTT. Amino acid sequence: CASSEFEGTGGLSSGNTIYF.

Concerning this clone: With a much larger clone just one base away, this may be a read error. This chain uses TRBV3-1 with TRBJ2-5; D is unresolved. The germline V gene has CDR1 LGHDT and CDR2 YNNKEL (reference sequence). CDR3 length: 14 residues. In DNA, the CDR3 is TGTGCCAGCAGCCAAGATGGTATCATAGAGACCCCGTACTTC. Encoded protein: CASSQDGIIETPYF.

This clone was recorded at least ten times. For the CDR3, the DNA is TGTGCCACCAGTGCCCTGGCTGGCGGGGGGAACACCGGGGAGCTGTTTTTT. The encoded protein is CATSALAGGGNTGELFF. The chain combines TRBV24-1 with TRBJ2-2; 7 nucleotides match TRBD2. The V and J ends lost 5 bases and 1 base, in that order; junction bases with no gene match: 9. Germline V gene sequence: CDR1 KGHDR, CDR2 SFDVKD. The CDR3 extends over 17 amino acids.

The rearrangement links TRBV11-2 to TRBJ2-1; TRBD1 agrees at 7 bases. V lost 5 bases to trimming and J lost 1 base; unmatched junction nucleotides: 5. The CDR3 is made up of 15 amino acids. CDR1 is SGHAT and CDR2 is FQNNGV in the germline V gene. CDR3 DNA: TGTGCCAGCAGCCCGCACAGGGGATCCTACAATGAGCAGTTCTTC. It is translated as CASSPHRGSYNEQFF.

This clone has a handful of counts. The CDR3 region is CASSSRGRDSPLHF. The CDR3 DNA reads as TGTGCCAGCAGTTCACGTGGGAGGGATTCACCCCTCCACTTT. V usage is TRBV12-3 or TRBV12-4 and J usage is TRBJ1-6; D remains ambiguous. V gave up 4 bases and J gave up 8 bases, with 12 bases separating them. This CDR3 contains 14 residues.

This clone was detected once. The chain joins TRBV20-1 to TRBJ2-5; D uncertain. V was pared by 6 bases and J by 8 bases, with 19 bases between. CDR3 length equals 13 residues. Germline V gives CDR1 DFQATT, CDR2 SNEGSKA (reference sequence). CDR3 protein: CSAGTRRQYTQYF. The CDR3 nucleotides are TGCAGTGCGGGAACGAGACGGCAATATACCCAGTACTTC.

This clone was seen repeatedly, ten times or more. The V call is TRBV5-1, the J call TRBJ1-2; possibly TRBD1 for D (6 bases). CDR1 and CDR2 (germline): SGHRS, YFSETQ. Deletions cut 1 base from V and 2 bases from J, with 15 bases between. The CDR3 spans 16 residues. CDR3 coding DNA: TGCGCCAGCAGCTTGAAGGGTGGGGACAAAAACTATGGCTACACCTTC. Its protein product is CASSLKGGDKNYGYTF.

The sample holds many counts of this clone. This chain uses TRBV19 with TRBJ2-1, with D uncertain. The CDR3 totals 13 residues. Trimming removed 5 bases from V and 11 bases from J, with 16 bases in between. CDR1 is LNHDA, CDR2 SQIVND, per germline (reference sequence). CDR3: CASSSQSRAQQFF. The CDR3 DNA reads as TGTGCCAGTAGTTCCCAATCCCGGGCCCAGCAGTTCTTC.

This clone was observed many times. V gene TRBV24-1 combines with J gene TRBJ1-1; TRBD1 is a possible D gene (6 bases). The ends were cut back, 4 bases at V and 11 bases at J, with 10 bases in the middle. Germline V gene data show CDR1 as KGHDR and CDR2 as SFDVKD. This CDR3 comprises 11 residues. CDR3 bases: TGTGCCACCAGTGAAAATGACAGGGCTTTCTTT. Translating it yields CATSENDRAFF.

In this sample, this clone turned up many times. This sequence joins TRBV7-2 and TRBJ2-2; no reliable D call. The CDR3 is made up of 13 amino acids. Germline V gene lookup returns CDR1 SGHTA and CDR2 FQGNSA. V was clipped by 3 bases and J by 1 base, with 3 bases between them. This CDR3 reads CASSLWNTGELFF. The CDR3 nucleotides are TGTGCCAGCAGCTTGTGGAACACCGGGGAGCTGTTTTTT.

The sample holds many counts of this clone. The rearrangement links TRBV11-2 to TRBJ1-6; D gene ambiguous. The CDR3 has 14 amino acids. V was pared by 3 bases and J by 5 bases, with 8 bases between. From germline, CDR1 is SGHAT and CDR2 FQNNGV. The CDR3: CASSFLKDNSPLHF. The DNA for the CDR3 is TGTGCCAGCAGCTTCCTTAAAGATAATTCACCCCTCCACTTT.